This T cell receptor (beta chain) was recorded in a study of spatial heterogeneity in lung cancer. TCRdb reanalysed the 5' RACE reads using MiXCR and keeps one entry per CDR3 protein. The table lists fewer than 20,000 distinct CDR3 sequences, 9.2% of them singletons. The CDR3 totals 12 residues. V shed 5 bases, J shed 3 bases, and the junction held 1 base outside the gene matches. Per the germline V gene, CDR1 is MNHNY and CDR2 is SVGAGI (reference sequence). Time point indicated: blood at routine non-recurrence follow-up after resection. A few counts support this clonotype. The chain employs TRBV6-6 and TRBJ2-7; TRBD1 aligns across 7 bases. The sequence was collected from a male donor with early-stage non-small cell lung cancer. The sequencing here drew on PBMCs, taken at follow-up. CDR3 sequence reads: CASSGDSYEQYF. CDR3 DNA: TGTGCCAGCAGTGGGGACAGCTACGAGCAGTACTTC.